The 32 T cell receptor beta chains below come from one sample, sequenced in a study of blood T cell repertoires in COVID-19. The repertoire was sequenced with immunoSEQ multiplex PCR; TCRdb's copy has only in-frame clones and lacks some. The profile covers about 310,000 clones, with about 90% appearing a single time and more than 9% taken by the ten largest. Sequencing was performed on PBMCs or T cells enriched from blood (not recorded which). Every receptor here comes from a woman aged 25 to 45 who had recovered from COVID-19.

V gene TRBV19 combines with J gene TRBJ1-3; D possibly corresponds to TRBD1 (6 bases). This CDR3 is 17 amino acids long. Germline V lookup: CDR1 LNHDA, CDR2 SQIVND (reference sequence). V lost 5 bases and J 1 base, leaving 18 bases between the germline ends. The CDR3 nucleotides read TGTGCCAGTAGTCGCCAGGGGCGGATTGATTCTGGAAACACCATATATTTT. This translates into CASSRQGRIDSGNTIYF.

This clone was observed a few times. The chain joins TRBV25-1 to TRBJ2-3; weak D call: TRBD1 (6 bases). Looked up from germline, CDR1 is MGHDK and CDR2 is SYGVNS. CDR3 size: 11 residues. V lost 7 bases and J lost 5, with 7 bases in between. The CDR3 region is CASNREDTQYF. Here the CDR3 DNA reads TGTGCCAGCAACAGGGAAGATACGCAGTATTTT.

Concerning this clone itself: The sample carries other DNA sequences with the same CDR3. V usage is TRBV18 and J usage is TRBJ1-6; the D gene is possibly TRBD1 (5 bases). The CDR3 runs to 13 residues. Trimming took off 2 bases at V and 10 bases at J, with 9 bases between the two ends. The germline V gene encodes CDR1 KGHSH and CDR2 LQKENI. CDR3 region: CASSPTGDSPLHF. CDR3 sequence (DNA): TGTGCCAGCTCACCAACAGGCGACTCACCCCTCCACTTT. Looking up the rest from reference TRBV18 and TRBJ1-6 gives the full variable domain: NAGVMQNPRHLVRRRGQEARLRCSPMKGHSHVYWYRQLPEEGLKFMVYLQKENIIDESGMPKERFSAEFPKEGPSILRIQQVVRGDSAAYFCASSPTGDSPLHFGNGTRLTVT.

The V and J genes are TRBV4-1 and TRBJ1-5; tentatively, D is TRBD1 (6 bases). CDR1 is MGHRA, CDR2 YSYEKL, per germline. The CDR3 runs to 17 residues. V gave up 4 bases and J gave up 4 bases, with 20 bases separating them. CDR3 sequence: CASSLGGKGTPNQPQHF. The CDR3 DNA reads TGCGCCAGCAGCCTCGGAGGTAAGGGGACACCAAATCAGCCCCAGCATTTT.

This rearrangement joins TRBV7-2 to TRBJ1-1, with a tentative D call TRBD1 (6 bases). Between the trimmed V and J ends, which lost 2 bases and 5 bases, there was a span of 15 bases. The germline CDR1 and CDR2 sequences are SGHTA and FQGNSA. CDR3 length: 15 amino acids. The CDR3 spells CASSLQGSHRTEAFF. The DNA for the CDR3 is TGTGCCAGCAGCTTACAGGGGAGTCATAGAACTGAAGCTTTCTTT.

V gene TRBV12-3 or TRBV12-4 combines with J gene TRBJ2-7, with D perhaps TRBD1 (6 bases). This CDR3 has 13 amino acids. Trimming pared 3 bases from V and 3 bases from J, leaving 9 bases between. This chain's CDR3 is CASSFSGDYEQYF. The CDR3, as DNA: TGTGCCAGCAGTTTCTCAGGGGACTACGAGCAGTACTTC.

Only a few counts were recorded for this clone. This chain uses TRBV10-2 with TRBJ2-3; the match to TRBD2 covers 12 bases. Losses at the gene ends were 3 bases for V and 0 bases for J; bases not matched to a gene: 10. The CDR3 is 19 residues long. CDR1 WSHSY and CDR2 SAAADI come from the germline V gene. CDR3 residues: CASSDSYWTSGTSTDTQYF. The CDR3 coding sequence is TGCGCCAGCAGTGATTCCTACTGGACTAGCGGGACTAGCACAGATACGCAGTATTTT.

This clone has just a few counts. This chain uses TRBV3-1 (or the pseudogene TRBV3-2) with TRBJ2-3; D is uncertain. Trimming took 4 bases from V and 2 from J, leaving 10 bases between them. The CDR3 covers 14 residues. The germline V gene encodes CDR1 LGHDT and CDR2 YNNKEL (reference sequence). The CDR3 DNA reads TGTGCCAGCAGCCGAGGAGTCGCCACAGATACGCAGTATTTT. It codes for CASSRGVATDTQYF.

V is TRBV2 and J is TRBJ1-2; D is possibly TRBD1 (5 bases). The CDR3 extends over 14 amino acids. V was shortened by 7 bases and J by 5 bases, with 17 bases between the two germline ends. CDR1 is SNHLY and CDR2 is FYNNEI in the germline V gene. The CDR3 is CASNLRGKFYGYTF. The CDR3 region has the DNA TGTGCCAGCAATTTAAGGGGAAAATTTTATGGCTACACCTTC.

The gene calls are TRBV6-4 and TRBJ2-1; 7 bases map to TRBD1. This CDR3 spans 15 amino acids. Germline V CDR1 and CDR2: MRHNA, SNTAGT. V was clipped by 6 bases and J by 0 bases; unmatched bases: 5. This CDR3 reads CASSAQGTSYNEQFF. In DNA, the CDR3 is TGTGCCAGCAGCGCACAGGGGACCTCCTACAATGAGCAGTTCTTC.

The table lists this clone with a few counts. The CDR3 nucleotides are TGTGCCAGCAGCTGGGGACAGGGGGTTATGTACGAGCAGTACTTC. This translates into CASSWGQGVMYEQYF. J is TRBJ2-7 and V is TRBV13, with TRBD1 identical over 11 bases. This CDR3 has 15 amino acids. CDR1 and CDR2 (germline): PRHDT, FYEKMQ (reference sequence). Losses at the gene ends were 4 bases for V and 4 bases for J; bases not matched to a gene: 6.

This clone was counted a few times. V and J are TRBV11-2 and TRBJ1-2, with 10 nucleotides matching TRBD1. The CDR3 runs to 17 residues. J lost 4 bases, V lost 4 bases, and 12 bases had no gene match. Per the germline V gene, CDR1 is SGHAT and CDR2 is FQNNGV. The CDR3 region is CASSSLVRDRGFYGYTF. CDR3 nucleotide sequence: TGTGCCAGCAGCTCCTTAGTAAGGGACAGGGGATTCTATGGCTACACCTTC.

On this clone itself: Being one base from a much bigger clone, this may be a read error. V and J are TRBV9 and TRBJ2-7; D may be TRBD1 (6 bases). V lost 4 bases and J lost 3, with 8 bases in between. The CDR3 is 12 amino acids. Germline V gene sequence: CDR1 SGDLS, CDR2 YYNGEE. The DNA for the CDR3 is TGTGCCAGCAGCCCGGACAGCTACGAGCAGTACTTC. Protein sequence: CASSPDSYEQYF.

This chain links TRBV27 with TRBJ2-7, with a tentative D call TRBD1 (6 bases). CDR3 length equals 13 residues. Between the trimmed V and J ends, which lost 8 bases and 2 bases, there was a span of 13 bases. Germline CDR1 and CDR2: MNHEY and SMNVEV (reference sequence). CDR3 nucleotide sequence: TGTGCCAGCCTGACAGGAATTACCTACGAGCAGTACTTC. Translated: CASLTGITYEQYF.

The genes are TRBV27 and TRBJ2-2; no definite D call. With 3 bases removed from V and 6 bases from J, the gap between germline ends came to 8 bases. Germline V gene data show CDR1 as MNHEY and CDR2 as SMNVEV (reference sequence). CDR3 length: 13 residues. CDR3 sequence: CASSLMRAGELFF. In DNA, the CDR3 is TGTGCCAGCAGTTTGATGCGAGCCGGGGAGCTGTTTTTT.

The V gene is TRBV6-4, the J gene TRBJ2-3; unclear D gene. The V end lost 2 bases, the J end lost 3 bases, and 6 bases lay between the germline ends. The germline gives CDR1 MRHNA, CDR2 SNTAGT. The CDR3 sequence is 13 residues long. CDR3 sequence (DNA): TGTGCCAGCAGTGACGCAGTGACAGATACGCAGTATTTT. This sequence encodes CASSDAVTDTQYF.

The chain combines TRBV18 with TRBJ1-2; the D gene is possibly TRBD1 (6 bases). This CDR3 comprises 13 residues. Trimming pared 5 bases from V and 8 bases from J, leaving 15 bases between. CDR1 is KGHSH and CDR2 is LQKENI in the germline V gene. The CDR3 region is CASSTSQGDGYTF. CDR3 sequence (DNA): TGTGCCAGCTCAACGTCACAGGGCGACGGCTACACCTTC.

This chain joins TRBV6-5 and TRBJ2-5; TRBD2 matches 10 bases. After removal of 2 bases from V and 4 bases from J, the junction contained 7 bases not matched to a gene. The length of the CDR3 is 16 residues. The germline V gene has CDR1 MNHEY and CDR2 SVGAGI. CDR3 nucleotides: TGTGCCAGCAGTTACGGCGCTAGCGGGAGCCGAGAGACCCAGTACTTC. It codes for CASSYGASGSRETQYF.

This chain connects TRBV5-6 to TRBJ1-2, with 8 bases matching TRBD1. Germline CDR1 SGHDT, CDR2 YYEEEE. The CDR3 contains 19 residues. V was pared by 2 bases and J by 4 bases, with 19 bases of the junction left unmatched. The CDR3 protein is CASSFQGASLTRRPYGYTF. CDR3 bases: TGTGCCAGCAGCTTTCAGGGGGCATCCCTAACACGAAGACCCTATGGCTACACCTTC.

The V and J genes are TRBV28 and TRBJ1-1, with D hard to call. From germline, CDR1 is MDHEN and CDR2 SYDVKM. CDR3 size: 12 residues. The V and J ends lost 2 bases and 5 bases respectively, with 6 bases between them. The DNA for the CDR3 is TGTGCCAGCAGTTTAGGGAGAACTGAAGCTTTCTTT. Translating gives CASSLGRTEAFF.

The sample holds a few counts of this clone. The V gene is TRBV11-3, the J gene TRBJ1-1, with TRBD1 matching 10 bases. The CDR3 is 15 amino acids. After removal of 1 base from V and 1 base from J, the junction contained 0 bases not matched to a gene. CDR1 is SGHNT, CDR2 YENEEA, per germline. In nucleotides, the CDR3 is TGTGCCAGCAGCTTAGGACAGGGGGCGAACACTGAAGCTTTCTTT. Protein sequence: CASSLGQGANTEAFF.

This chain connects TRBV19 to TRBJ2-2; a weak D match, TRBD1 (5 bases). The V end lost 4 bases, the J end lost 7 bases, and 28 bases lay between the germline ends. The V gene's germline CDR1 is LNHDA and CDR2 SQIVND (reference sequence). The CDR3 is 19 residues long. CDR3 sequence (DNA): TGTGCCAGTAGTACCCGGGTAGGGGCCACATACCCTAGAAGCGGGGAGCTGTTTTTT. Residues: CASSTRVGATYPRSGELFF.

The rearrangement uses TRBV9 and TRBJ2-7; D is ambiguous. CDR1 and CDR2 from the germline V gene are SGDLS and YYNGEE. This CDR3 spans 13 amino acids. V gave up 0 bases and J gave up 0 bases, with 4 bases separating them. CDR3 sequence (DNA): TGTGCCAGCAGCGTAGGCGACTCCTACGAGCAGTACTTC. This sequence encodes CASSVGDSYEQYF.

The chain has TRBV24-1 and TRBJ2-5; 11 bases are a match to TRBD1. The J segment lost 5 bases and the V segment lost 4 bases, leaving 5 bases of the junction unmatched. Germline V CDR1 and CDR2: KGHDR, SFDVKD. There are 15 residues in the CDR3. The chain's CDR3 is CATSDPGQGAETQYF. The DNA of the CDR3 is TGTGCCACCAGTGACCCTGGACAGGGGGCGGAGACCCAGTACTTC.

This chain uses TRBV5-1 with TRBJ1-2, with TRBD1 matching over 7 bases. Germline lookup yields CDR1 SGHRS and CDR2 YFSETQ. The ends lost 4 bases at V and 1 base at J; junction bases unmatched: 1. This CDR3 has 13 residues. The CDR3 nucleotides are TGCGCCAGCAGCCGGGACAGTAACTATGGCTACACCTTC. It specifies CASSRDSNYGYTF.

The chain couples TRBV30 to TRBJ1-4; 10 bases match TRBD1. V gave up 8 bases and J gave up 12 bases; unmatched junction bases: 15. Germline assignment: CDR1 GTSNPN and CDR2 SVGIG (reference sequence). The CDR3 covers 14 residues. In DNA, the CDR3 is TGTGCCACACCGAGGGACAGGGGAATGAGAGAACTGTTTTTT. Translated: CATPRDRGMRELFF. The full variable domain, with the rest looked up from reference TRBV30 and TRBJ1-4, is SQTIHQWPATLVQPVGSPLSLECTVEGTSNPNLYWYRQAAGRGLQLLFYSVGIGQISSEVPQNLSASRPQDRQFILSSKKLLLSDSGFYLCATPRDRGMRELFFGSGTQLSVL.

The V call is TRBV18, the J call TRBJ1-4, with 9 bases aligning to TRBD1. The CDR3 extends over 17 amino acids. Germline lookup yields CDR1 KGHSH and CDR2 LQKENI. The ends lost 0 bases at V and 4 bases at J; junction bases unmatched: 6. The CDR3 DNA sequence: TGTGCCAGCTCACCACCGGGACAGGGATTTTATAATGAAAAACTGTTTTTT. This translates into CASSPPGQGFYNEKLFF.

On this clone: Other DNA sequences in the sample encode the same CDR3. The rearrangement links TRBV4-1 to TRBJ1-1, with unresolved D. The CDR3 contains 12 residues. Germline assignment: CDR1 MGHRA and CDR2 YSYEKL. The V end was cut by 3 bases, the J end by 0 bases, with 2 bases between. CDR3: CASSHMNTEAFF. CDR3 coding DNA: TGCGCCAGCAGCCATATGAACACTGAAGCTTTCTTT.

V gene TRBV4-1 combines with J gene TRBJ1-2, with D perhaps TRBD1 (5 bases). The CDR3 totals 17 residues. V was clipped by 0 bases and J by 7 bases, with 21 bases between them. The germline V gene has CDR1 MGHRA and CDR2 YSYEKL. Written as DNA, the CDR3 is TGCGCCAGCAGCCAAGATAAGTTTTGGGGGGGGTCGGCTGGCTACACCTTC. This sequence encodes CASSQDKFWGGSAGYTF.

This chain connects TRBV28 to TRBJ2-5; D perhaps matches TRBD1 (6 bases). The CDR3 is 15 amino acids. V dropped 2 bases and J dropped 5 bases, with 15 bases sitting between them. Per the germline V gene, CDR1 is MDHEN and CDR2 is SYDVKM. This CDR3 is CASSLISRGFETQYF. The CDR3 nucleotides read TGTGCCAGCAGTTTAATCTCGAGGGGGTTCGAGACCCAGTACTTC.

The chain links TRBV7-2 to TRBJ2-7; TRBD2 agrees at 13 bases. The V gene end was trimmed by 7 bases and the J gene end by 4 bases; junction bases not matched to a gene: 10. CDR1 and CDR2 (germline): SGHTA, FQGNSA. The CDR3 is 16 amino acids. CDR3: CASTAGTSGMRYEQYF. The CDR3 bases are TGTGCCAGCACCGCTGGGACTAGCGGGATGCGTTACGAGCAGTACTTC. Drawing the rest from reference TRBV7-2 and TRBJ2-7, the complete variable domain is GAGVSQSPSNKVTEKGKDVELRCDPISGHTALYWYRQSLGQGLEFLIYFQGNSAPDKSGLPSDRFSAERTGGSVSTLTIQRTQQEDSAVYLCASTAGTSGMRYEQYFGPGTRLTVT.

The chain has TRBV9 and TRBJ1-1, with a weak D call TRBD1 (6 bases). In germline, CDR1 is SGDLS, CDR2 YYNGEE. This CDR3 comprises 14 residues. The V gene lost 3 bases and the J gene lost 2 bases, with 11 bases spanning the gap. The CDR3 region is CASSARTVNTEAFF. In nucleotides, the CDR3 is TGTGCCAGCAGCGCTAGGACAGTCAACACTGAAGCTTTCTTT. Variable domain in full (rest from reference TRBV9 and TRBJ1-1): DSGVTQTPKHLITATGQRVTLRCSPRSGDLSVYWYQQSLDQGLQFLIQYYNGEERAKGNILERFSAQQFPDLHSELNLSSLELGDSALYFCASSARTVNTEAFFGQGTRLTVV.